This T cell receptor beta chain was sequenced during a study of CD8+CD57+ T cells in acquired aplastic anemia. Patients who underwent sequencing had shown CD8+CD57+ cell expansion by flow cytometry. Investigators profiled TCR beta VDJ and CDR3 from genomic DNA template. TCRdb ran MiXCR on the reads and lists one entry per CDR3 protein. This table holds 150,000 to 180,000 distinct CDR3 sequences, 40% to 65% found once. This sequence originates from a human donor with aplastic anemia. The specimen sequenced was sorted CD4+, CD8+, or CD8+CD57+ T cells (not recorded which) from PBMCs.

CDR3: CASGNRDRGFSYNSPLHF. CDR3 bases: TGTGCCAGCGGAAACCGGGACAGGGGTTTCTCCTATAATTCACCCCTCCACTTT. The chain has TRBV6-1 and TRBJ1-6, with TRBD1 identical over 10 bases. There are 18 residues in the CDR3. With 8 bases clipped from V and 0 bases from J, the junction kept 10 bases outside the gene matches. Looked up from germline, CDR1 is MNHNS and CDR2 is SASEGT.